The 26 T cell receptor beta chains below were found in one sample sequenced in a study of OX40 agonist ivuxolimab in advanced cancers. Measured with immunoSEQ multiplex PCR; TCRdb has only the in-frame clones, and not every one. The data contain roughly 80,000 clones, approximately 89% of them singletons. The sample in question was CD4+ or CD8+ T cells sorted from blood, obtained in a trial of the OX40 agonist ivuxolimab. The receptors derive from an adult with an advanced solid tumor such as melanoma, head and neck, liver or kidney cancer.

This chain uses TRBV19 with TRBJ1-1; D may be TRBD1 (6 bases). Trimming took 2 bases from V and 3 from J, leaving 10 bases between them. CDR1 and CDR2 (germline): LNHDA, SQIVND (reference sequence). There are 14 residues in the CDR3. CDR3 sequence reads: CASSIQGIHTEAFF. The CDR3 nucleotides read TGTGCCAGTAGTATACAGGGGATTCACACTGAAGCTTTCTTT.

The CDR3 here is CASSQDRQRNYGYTF. As DNA, the CDR3 is TGCGCCAGCAGCCAAGATCGCCAGCGGAACTATGGCTACACCTTC. The chain joins TRBV4-3 to TRBJ1-2, with D uncertain. This CDR3 comprises 15 residues. V was cut by 0 bases and J by 2 bases, with 10 bases left in between. The V gene's germline CDR1 is LGHNA and CDR2 YSLEER.

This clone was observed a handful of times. CDR3 DNA sequence: TGTGCCAGCAGCTTATTGGTAGCGGGAGCAGGTGAGCAGTTCTTC. Translation: CASSLLVAGAGEQFF. The chain uses TRBV7-3 and TRBJ2-1, with TRBD2 identical over 9 bases. Germline loops: CDR1 SGHTA, CDR2 FQGTGA. The CDR3 is 15 amino acids. V was clipped by 2 bases and J by 9 bases; unmatched bases: 8.

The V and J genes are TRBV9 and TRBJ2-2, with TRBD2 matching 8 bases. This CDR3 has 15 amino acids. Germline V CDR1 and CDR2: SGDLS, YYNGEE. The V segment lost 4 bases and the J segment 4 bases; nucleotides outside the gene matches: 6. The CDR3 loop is CASSISGSSTGELFF. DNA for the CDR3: TGTGCCAGCAGCATCAGCGGGAGTAGCACCGGGGAGCTGTTTTTT.

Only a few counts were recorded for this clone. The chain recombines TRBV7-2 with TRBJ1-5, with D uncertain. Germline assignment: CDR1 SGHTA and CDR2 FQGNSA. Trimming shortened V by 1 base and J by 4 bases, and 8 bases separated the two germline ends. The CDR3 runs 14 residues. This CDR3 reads CASSLVRGNQPQHF. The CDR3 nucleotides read TGTGCCAGCAGCTTAGTCCGCGGGAATCAGCCCCAGCATTTT.

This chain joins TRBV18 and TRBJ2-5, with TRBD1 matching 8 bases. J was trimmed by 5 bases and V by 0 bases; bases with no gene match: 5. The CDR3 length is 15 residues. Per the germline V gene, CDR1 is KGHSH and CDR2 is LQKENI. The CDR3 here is CASSPPTGGRETQYF. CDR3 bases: TGTGCCAGCTCACCACCTACAGGGGGTCGGGAGACCCAGTACTTC.

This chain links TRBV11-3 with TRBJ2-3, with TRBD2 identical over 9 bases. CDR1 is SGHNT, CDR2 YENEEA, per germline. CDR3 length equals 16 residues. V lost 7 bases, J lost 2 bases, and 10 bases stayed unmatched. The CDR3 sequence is CASIRGRGLATDTQYF. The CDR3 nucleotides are TGTGCCAGCATCAGAGGGAGGGGACTAGCCACAGATACGCAGTATTTT.

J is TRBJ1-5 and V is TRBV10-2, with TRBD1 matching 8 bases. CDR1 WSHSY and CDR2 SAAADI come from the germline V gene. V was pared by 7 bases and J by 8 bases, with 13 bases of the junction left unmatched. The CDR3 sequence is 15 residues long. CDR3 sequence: CASKDREWEAEPQHF. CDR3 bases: TGCGCCAGCAAGGACAGGGAATGGGAAGCGGAGCCCCAGCATTTT.

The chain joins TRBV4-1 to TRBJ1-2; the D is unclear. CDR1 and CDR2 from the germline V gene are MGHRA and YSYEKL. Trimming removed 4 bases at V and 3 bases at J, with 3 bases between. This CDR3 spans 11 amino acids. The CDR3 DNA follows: TGCGCCAGCAGCCGGGACTATGGCTACACCTTC. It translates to CASSRDYGYTF.

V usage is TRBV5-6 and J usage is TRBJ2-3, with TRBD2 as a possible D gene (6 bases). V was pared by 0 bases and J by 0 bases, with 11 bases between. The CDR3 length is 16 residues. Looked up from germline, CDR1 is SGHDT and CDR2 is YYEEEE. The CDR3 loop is CASSLVSAGSTDTQYF. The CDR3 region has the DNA TGTGCCAGCAGCTTGGTCTCAGCGGGTAGCACAGATACGCAGTATTTT.

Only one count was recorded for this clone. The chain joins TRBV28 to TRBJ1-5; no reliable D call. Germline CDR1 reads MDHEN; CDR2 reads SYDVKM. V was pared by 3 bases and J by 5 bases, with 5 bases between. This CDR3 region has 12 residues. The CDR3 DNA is TGTGCCAGCAGTTTGACCCATCAGCCCCAGCATTTT. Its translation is CASSLTHQPQHF.

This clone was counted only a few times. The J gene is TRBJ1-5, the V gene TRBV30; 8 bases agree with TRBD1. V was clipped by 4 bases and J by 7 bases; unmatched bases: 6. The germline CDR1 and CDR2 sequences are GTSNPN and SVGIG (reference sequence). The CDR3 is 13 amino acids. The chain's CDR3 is CAWKDRDRQPQHF. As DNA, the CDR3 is TGTGCCTGGAAGGACAGGGACAGACAGCCCCAGCATTTT.

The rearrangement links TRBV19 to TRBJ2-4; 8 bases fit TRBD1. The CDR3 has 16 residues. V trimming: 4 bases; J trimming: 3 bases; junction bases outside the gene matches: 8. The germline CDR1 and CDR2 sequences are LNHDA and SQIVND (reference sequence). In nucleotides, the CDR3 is TGTGCCAGTAGTACCCAGGGGGCGCGGGGCAAAAACATTCAGTACTTC. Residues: CASSTQGARGKNIQYF.

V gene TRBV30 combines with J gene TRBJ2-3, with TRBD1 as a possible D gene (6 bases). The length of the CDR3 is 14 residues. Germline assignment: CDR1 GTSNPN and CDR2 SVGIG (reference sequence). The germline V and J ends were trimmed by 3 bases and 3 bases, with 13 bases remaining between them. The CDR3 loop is CAWSTGIVTDTQYF. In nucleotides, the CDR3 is TGTGCCTGGAGCACAGGGATAGTAACAGATACGCAGTATTTT.

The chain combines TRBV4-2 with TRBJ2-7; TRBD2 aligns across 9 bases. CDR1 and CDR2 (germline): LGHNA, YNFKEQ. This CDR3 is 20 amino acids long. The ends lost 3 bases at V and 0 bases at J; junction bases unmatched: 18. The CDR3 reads CASSHPTRGGLAESSYEQYF. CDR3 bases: TGTGCCAGCAGCCACCCCACCCGGGGGGGACTAGCAGAGTCCTCCTACGAGCAGTACTTC.

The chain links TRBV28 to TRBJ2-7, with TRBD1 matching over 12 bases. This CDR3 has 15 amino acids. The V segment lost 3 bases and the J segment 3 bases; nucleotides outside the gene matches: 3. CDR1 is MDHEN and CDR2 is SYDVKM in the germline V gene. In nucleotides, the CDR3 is TGTGCCAGCAGTTTTGGGACAGGGGGCCTCTACGAGCAGTACTTC. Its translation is CASSFGTGGLYEQYF.

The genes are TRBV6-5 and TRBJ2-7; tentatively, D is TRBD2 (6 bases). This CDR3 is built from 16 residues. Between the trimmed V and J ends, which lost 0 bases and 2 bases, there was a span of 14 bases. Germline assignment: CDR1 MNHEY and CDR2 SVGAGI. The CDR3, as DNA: TGTGCCAGCAGTTACTCCGCTCGCGGGGCTACCTACGAGCAGTACTTC. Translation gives CASSYSARGATYEQYF.

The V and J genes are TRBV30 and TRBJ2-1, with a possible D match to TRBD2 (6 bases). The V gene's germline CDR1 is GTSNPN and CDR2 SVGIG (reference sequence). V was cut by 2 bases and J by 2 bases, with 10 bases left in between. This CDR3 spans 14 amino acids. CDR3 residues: CAWSRDSPYNEQFF. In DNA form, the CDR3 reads TGTGCCTGGAGTAGGGACTCCCCCTACAATGAGCAGTTCTTC.

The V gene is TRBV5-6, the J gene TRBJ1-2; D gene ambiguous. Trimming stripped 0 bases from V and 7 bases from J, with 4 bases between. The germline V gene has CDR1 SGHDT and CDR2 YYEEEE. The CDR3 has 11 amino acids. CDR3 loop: CASSLGVGYTF. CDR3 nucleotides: TGTGCCAGCAGCTTGGGGGTTGGCTACACCTTC.

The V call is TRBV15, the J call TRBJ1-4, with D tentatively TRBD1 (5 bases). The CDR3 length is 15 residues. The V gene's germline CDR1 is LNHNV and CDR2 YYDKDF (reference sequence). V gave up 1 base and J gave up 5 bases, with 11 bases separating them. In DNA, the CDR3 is TGTGCCACCAGCAGAGTACAGGCTAAAAATGAAAAACTGTTTTTT. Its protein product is CATSRVQAKNEKLFF.

For the CDR3, the DNA is TGTGCCAGCAGCCACGGCGGGGCCTACGAGCAGTACTTC. Its protein product is CASSHGGAYEQYF. J is TRBJ2-7 and V is TRBV7-6, with a tentative D call TRBD2 (6 bases). V lost 5 bases and J lost 2, with 10 bases in between. The CDR3 has 13 residues. Germline CDR1 reads SGHVS; CDR2 reads FNYEAQ.

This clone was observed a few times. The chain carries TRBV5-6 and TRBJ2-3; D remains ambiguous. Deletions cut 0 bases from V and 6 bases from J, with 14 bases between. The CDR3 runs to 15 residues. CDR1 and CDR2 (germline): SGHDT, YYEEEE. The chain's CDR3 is CASSLALLRGDTQYF. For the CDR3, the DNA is TGTGCCAGCAGCTTGGCTCTCTTAAGAGGTGATACGCAGTATTTT.

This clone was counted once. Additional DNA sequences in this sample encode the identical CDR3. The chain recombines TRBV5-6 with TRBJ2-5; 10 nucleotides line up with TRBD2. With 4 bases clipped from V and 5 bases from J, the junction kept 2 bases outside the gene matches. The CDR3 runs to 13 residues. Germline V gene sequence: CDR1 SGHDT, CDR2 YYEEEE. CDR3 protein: CASSLTSGETQYF. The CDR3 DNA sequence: TGTGCCAGCAGCCTGACTAGCGGGGAGACCCAGTACTTC. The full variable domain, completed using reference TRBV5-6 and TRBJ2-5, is DAGVTQSPTHLIKTRGQQVTLRCSPKSGHDTVSWYQQALGQGPQFIFQYYEEEERQRGNFPDRFSGHQFPNYSSELNVNALLLGDSALYLCASSLTSGETQYFGPGTRLLVL.

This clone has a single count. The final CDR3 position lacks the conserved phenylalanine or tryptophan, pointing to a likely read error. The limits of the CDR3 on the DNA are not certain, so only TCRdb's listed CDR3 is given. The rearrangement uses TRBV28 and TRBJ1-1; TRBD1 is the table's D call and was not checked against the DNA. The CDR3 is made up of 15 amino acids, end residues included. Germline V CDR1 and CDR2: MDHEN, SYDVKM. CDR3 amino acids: CASSRLAGTGVKFAP.

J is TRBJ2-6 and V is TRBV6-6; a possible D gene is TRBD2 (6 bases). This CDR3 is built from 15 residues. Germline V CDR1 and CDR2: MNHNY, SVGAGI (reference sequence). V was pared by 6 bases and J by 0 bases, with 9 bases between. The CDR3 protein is CASSPDYSGANVLTF. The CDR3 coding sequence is TGTGCCAGCAGCCCGGACTACTCTGGGGCCAACGTCCTGACTTTC.

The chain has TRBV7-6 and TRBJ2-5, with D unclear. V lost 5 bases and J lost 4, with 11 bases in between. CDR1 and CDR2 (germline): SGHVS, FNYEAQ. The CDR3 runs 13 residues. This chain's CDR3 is CASSLIKGETQYF. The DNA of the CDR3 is TGTGCCAGCAGCCTCATTAAGGGAGAGACCCAGTACTTC.